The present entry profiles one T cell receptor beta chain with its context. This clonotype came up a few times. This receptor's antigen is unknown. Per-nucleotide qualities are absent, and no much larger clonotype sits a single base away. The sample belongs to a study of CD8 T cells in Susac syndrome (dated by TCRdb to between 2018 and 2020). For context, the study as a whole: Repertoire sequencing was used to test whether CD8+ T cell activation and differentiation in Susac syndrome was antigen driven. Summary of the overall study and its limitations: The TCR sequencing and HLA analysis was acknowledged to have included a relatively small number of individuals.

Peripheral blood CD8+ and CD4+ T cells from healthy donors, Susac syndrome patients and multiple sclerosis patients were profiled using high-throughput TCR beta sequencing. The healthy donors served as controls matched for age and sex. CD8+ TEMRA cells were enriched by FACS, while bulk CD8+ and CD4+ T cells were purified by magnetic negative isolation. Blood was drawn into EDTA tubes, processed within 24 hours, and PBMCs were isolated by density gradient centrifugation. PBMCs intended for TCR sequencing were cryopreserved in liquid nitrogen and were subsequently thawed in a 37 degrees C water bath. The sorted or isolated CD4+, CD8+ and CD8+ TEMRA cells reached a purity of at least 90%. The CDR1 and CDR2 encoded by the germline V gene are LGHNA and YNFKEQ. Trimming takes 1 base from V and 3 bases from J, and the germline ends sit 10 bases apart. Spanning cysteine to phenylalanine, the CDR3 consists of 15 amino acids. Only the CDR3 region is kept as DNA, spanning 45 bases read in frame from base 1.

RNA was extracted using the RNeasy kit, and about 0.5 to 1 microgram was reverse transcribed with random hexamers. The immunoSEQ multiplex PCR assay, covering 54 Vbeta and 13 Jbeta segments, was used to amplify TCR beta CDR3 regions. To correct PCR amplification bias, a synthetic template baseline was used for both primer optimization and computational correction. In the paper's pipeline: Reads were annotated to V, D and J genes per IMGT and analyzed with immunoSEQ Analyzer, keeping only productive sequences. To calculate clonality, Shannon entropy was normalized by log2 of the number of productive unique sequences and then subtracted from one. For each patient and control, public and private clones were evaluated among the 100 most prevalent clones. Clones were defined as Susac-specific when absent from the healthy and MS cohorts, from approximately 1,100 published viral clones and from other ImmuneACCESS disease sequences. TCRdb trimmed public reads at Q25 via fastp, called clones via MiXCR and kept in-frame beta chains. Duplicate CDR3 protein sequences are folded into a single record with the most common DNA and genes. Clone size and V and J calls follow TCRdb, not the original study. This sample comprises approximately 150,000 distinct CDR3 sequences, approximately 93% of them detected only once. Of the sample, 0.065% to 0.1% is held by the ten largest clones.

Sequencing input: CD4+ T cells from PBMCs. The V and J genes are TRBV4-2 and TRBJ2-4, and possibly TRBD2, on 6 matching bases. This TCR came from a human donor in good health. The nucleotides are TGTGCCAGCAGCCAAGGGGGAGGAGGCAAAAACATTCAGTACTTC. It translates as CASSQGGGGKNIQYF.